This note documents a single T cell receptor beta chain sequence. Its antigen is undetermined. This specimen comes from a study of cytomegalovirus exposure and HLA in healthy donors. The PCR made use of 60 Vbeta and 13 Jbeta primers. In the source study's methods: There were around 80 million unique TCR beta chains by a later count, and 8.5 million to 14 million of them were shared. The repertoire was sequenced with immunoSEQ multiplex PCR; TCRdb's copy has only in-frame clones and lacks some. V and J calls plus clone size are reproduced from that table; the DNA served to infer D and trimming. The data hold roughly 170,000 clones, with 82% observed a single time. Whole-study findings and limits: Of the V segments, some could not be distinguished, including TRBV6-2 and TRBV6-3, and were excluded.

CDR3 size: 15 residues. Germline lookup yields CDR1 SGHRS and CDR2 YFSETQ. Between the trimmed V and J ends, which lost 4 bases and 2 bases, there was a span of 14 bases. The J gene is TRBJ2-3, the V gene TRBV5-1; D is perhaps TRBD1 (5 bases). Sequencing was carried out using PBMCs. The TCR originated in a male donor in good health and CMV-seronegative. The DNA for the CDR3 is TGCGCCAGCAGCCCAACAGGCACCTCCACAGATACGCAGTATTTT. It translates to CASSPTGTSTDTQYF.